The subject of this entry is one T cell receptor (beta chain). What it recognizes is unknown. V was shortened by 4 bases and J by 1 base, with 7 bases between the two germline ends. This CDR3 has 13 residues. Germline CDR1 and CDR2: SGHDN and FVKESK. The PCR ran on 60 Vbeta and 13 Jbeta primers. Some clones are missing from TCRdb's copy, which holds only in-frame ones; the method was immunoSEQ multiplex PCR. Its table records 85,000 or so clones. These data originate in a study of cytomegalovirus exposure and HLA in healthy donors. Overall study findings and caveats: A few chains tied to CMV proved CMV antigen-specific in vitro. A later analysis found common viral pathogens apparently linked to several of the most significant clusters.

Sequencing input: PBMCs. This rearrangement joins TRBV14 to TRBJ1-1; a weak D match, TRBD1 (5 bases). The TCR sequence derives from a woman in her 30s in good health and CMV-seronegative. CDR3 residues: CASSLQGNTEAFF. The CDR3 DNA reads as TGTGCCAGCAGCCTTCAGGGGAACACTGAAGCTTTCTTT. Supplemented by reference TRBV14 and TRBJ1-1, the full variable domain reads EAGVTQFPSHSVIEKGQTVTLRCDPISGHDNLYWYRRVMGKEIKFLLHFVKESKQDESGMPNNRFLAERTGGTYSTLKVQPAELEDSGVYFCASSLQGNTEAFFGQGTRLTVV.